This TCR beta chain derives from a study of T-cell memory formation after mild COVID-19. Each CDR3 protein gets one entry after TCRdb re-called the 5' RACE reads with MiXCR. The data contain approximately 270,000 distinct CDR3 sequences, about 16% of them singletons. CDR3 length: 14 residues. Germline V CDR1 and CDR2: MNHEY, SVGAGI. The junction had 4 bases not matched to a gene; V was cut back by 3 bases and J by 10 bases. The sample holds a few counts of this clonotype. The material sequenced was PBMCs or a T cell subset sorted from them (not recorded which). This TCR came from a man aged 18 to 30 who had mild COVID-19 (a few samples of this study predate the infection). Cell type and time point are not known. The gene calls are TRBV6-5 and TRBJ1-6; 9 positions agree with TRBD1. CDR3: CASSYQGQGSPLHF. As DNA, the CDR3 is TGTGCCAGCAGTTATCAGGGACAGGGATCACCCCTCCACTTT.